The entry below describes one T cell receptor beta chain. This record belongs to a study of blood T cell repertoires in COVID-19. At the level of the study: Sites in the United States, Italy and Spain provided acute and convalescent COVID-19 samples. T cells, B-cell-depleted T cells, or PBMCs provided the cDNA or gDNA that served as material.

The length of the CDR3 is 13 residues. In germline, CDR1 is SNHLY, CDR2 FYNNEI. V gave up 1 base and J gave up 6 bases, with 6 bases separating them. Only in-frame clones appear in the TCRdb table, and some are missing; sequencing was by immunoSEQ multiplex PCR. The sample shows 200,000 to 250,000 clones, roughly 78% of them seen only once. The sequence was obtained from a woman in her thirties or forties with acute or convalescent COVID-19. Input material: peripheral blood. The chain is built from TRBV2 and TRBJ2-2, with D possibly TRBD2 on 5 matching bases. CDR3 amino acids: CASSEVGAGELFF. DNA of the CDR3: TGTGCCAGCAGTGAAGTCGGGGCCGGGGAGCTGTTTTTT.